This T cell receptor (beta chain) was identified in a study of T-cell reconstitution after alpha-beta-depleted transplantation in children (TCRdb year 2016). About the full investigation: Using TCR repertoire profiling, the study quantitatively followed how T-cell immune reconstitution unfolded in children after TCRalphabeta/CD19-depleted allogeneic hematopoietic cell transplantation.

About this clonotype itself: Its target antigen remains unknown. No much larger clonotype is one base removed from it; base qualities were not supplied.

Library construction relied on PCR. Sequencer: Illumina HiSeq 2500. TCR libraries were prepared with molecular barcoding, using unique molecular identifiers to normalize TCRbeta repertoire quantification. Using fastp trimming at Q25 and MiXCR clonotype assembly, TCRdb reanalyzed the public sequencing data and kept in-frame beta chains. Under each unique CDR3 protein, matching rows form one entry showing the most common genes and DNA. The sample table records about 540,000 distinct CDR3 sequences; around 18% of these occur just once. The ten largest clones add up to 3% to 4% of the sample. The material sequenced was PBMCs from the stem cell graft donor, taken from the stem cell graft. This sequence originates from a human donor who donated a stem cell graft to a child with acute lymphoblastic leukemia.

Here the CDR3 is given as CASRNPSGGEQYF. The sequence in DNA is TGTGCCAGCAGGAATCCTTCTGGCGGCGAGCAGTACTTC. The receptor chain draws on TRBV6-1 and TRBJ2-7; confidence is insufficient to name the D gene. As encoded in the germline V gene, CDR1 is MNHNS while CDR2 is SASEGT. The CDR3 sequence holds 13 residues, the cysteine and phenylalanine included. The CDR3 DNA has 39 bases and is translated from base 1. V loses 6 bases of germline sequence and J loses 6 bases, and the interval between the two ends is 15 bases.